This paragraph reports one T cell receptor beta chain. Its antigen is as yet unknown. Original processing notes: With immunoSEQ giving junction-only sequences and no quality scores, filtering differed. Repertoires were generated with immunoSEQ multiplex PCR, while TCRdb's copy carries only in-frame clones and drops some. V and J calls and clone size are copied from that table; D and trimming were computed from the DNA. This sample has 2 million to 3 million clones, with around nine tenths found just once. CDR1 SEHNR and CDR2 FQNEAQ come from the germline V gene (reference sequence). This CDR3 region has 14 residues. V shed 4 bases and J 5 bases; nucleotides not matched to a gene: 7. The data derive from a study of shared clonotypes between healthy human individuals. Study observations and caveats: Clonotypes not shared had lower generation probabilities than those common to all four donors.

The receptor comes from a man aged 18 to 29 in good health. Sequencing was performed on naive CD4+ T cells sorted from blood. Subset here: CD45RA+ positively selected. The chain joins TRBV7-9 to TRBJ1-1, with 7 bases matching TRBD1. The CDR3 region has the DNA TGTGCCAGCAGCTCAGAACAGGGGAGGACTGAAGCTTTCTTT. Translated: CASSSEQGRTEAFF.